These T cell receptor beta chains were read from a single sample in a study of human T cells and chemical hapten exposure. A single record per CDR3 protein comes from TCRdb applying MiXCR to the RACE reads. Of under 200,000 distinct CDR3 sequences in the sample, under 35% were seen once. The input for sequencing was whole blood, taken in connection with sensitization to the hapten diphenylcyclopropenone (DPC). The receptors were gathered from a woman aged 30 to 39 with alopecia areata. Some clones in this sample may be carry-over from other donors' samples. Both conserved end residues are part of each CDR3. The D gene is left open where the match is weak. Clone size is given for some rows only: seen once, a few or many times, or a class if the clone is expanded.

CDR3 protein: CAITRDGDTEAFF
CDR3 DNA: TGTGCCATCACCCGGGACGGCGACACTGAAGCTTTCTTT
J gene: TRBJ1-1
D gene: .
V gene: TRBV10-3
clone size: few

CDR3 protein: CAISVQRETQYF
CDR3 DNA: TGTGCCATCAGTGTTCAGAGGGAGACCCAGTACTTC
J gene: TRBJ2-5
D gene: .
V gene: TRBV10-3
clone size: .

CDR3 protein: CASSQSRGLSDTQYF
CDR3 DNA: TGCGCCAGCAGCCAATCAAGAGGCTTGTCAGATACGCAGTATTTT
J gene: TRBJ2-3
D gene: .
V gene: TRBV4-3
clone size: .

CDR3 protein: CSAGQGPQPQHF
CDR3 DNA: TGCAGTGCTGGACAGGGTCCTCAGCCCCAGCATTTT
J gene: TRBJ1-5
D gene: TRBD1
V gene: TRBV20-1
clone size: few

CDR3 protein: CAISDGGALEKLFF
CDR3 DNA: TGTGCCATCAGTGACGGGGGGGCTCTGGAAAAACTGTTTTTT
J gene: TRBJ1-4
D gene: .
V gene: TRBV10-3
clone size: few

CDR3 protein: CSVVGQATDTQYF
CDR3 DNA: TGCAGCGTTGTCGGGCAGGCGACAGATACGCAGTATTTT
J gene: TRBJ2-3
D gene: .
V gene: TRBV29-1
clone size: .

CDR3 protein: CATSSGEQYF
CDR3 DNA: TGTGCCACCTCGTCGGGGGAGCAGTACTTC
J gene: TRBJ2-7
D gene: .
V gene: TRBV7-9
clone size: few

CDR3 protein: CSVEGNRALGSYNEQFF
CDR3 DNA: TGCAGCGTTGAAGGGAACAGGGCCCTAGGCTCCTACAATGAGCAGTTCTTC
J gene: TRBJ2-1
D gene: .
V gene: TRBV29-1
clone size: .

CDR3 protein: CSVSQDIGNQPQHF
CDR3 DNA: TGCAGCGTTAGTCAGGACATTGGCAATCAGCCCCAGCATTTT
J gene: TRBJ1-5
D gene: .
V gene: TRBV29-1
clone size: few

CDR3 protein: CASSPSGTGADNEQFF
CDR3 DNA: TGCGCCAGCTCACCTTCCGGGACAGGGGCGGACAATGAGCAGTTCTTC
J gene: TRBJ2-1
D gene: TRBD1
V gene: TRBV4-1
clone size: .

CDR3 protein: CSAIRRATNEKLFF
CDR3 DNA: TGCAGTGCCATCCGGCGGGCTACTAATGAAAAACTGTTTTTT
J gene: TRBJ1-4
D gene: .
V gene: TRBV20-1
clone size: .

CDR3 protein: CASSVLSTDTQYF
CDR3 DNA: TGTGCCAGCAGCGTATTAAGCACAGATACGCAGTATTTT
J gene: TRBJ2-3
D gene: .
V gene: TRBV9
clone size: .

CDR3 protein: CASTRTSGALETQYF
CDR3 DNA: TGTGCCAGCACCCGGACTAGCGGGGCCTTAGAGACCCAGTACTTC
J gene: TRBJ2-5
D gene: TRBD2
V gene: TRBV12-3/TRBV12-4
clone size: few

CDR3 protein: CASSLDRGRQETQYF
CDR3 DNA: TGTGCCAGCAGCTTAGATCGGGGCCGTCAGGAGACCCAGTACTTC
J gene: TRBJ2-5
D gene: .
V gene: TRBV11-2
clone size: .

CDR3 protein: CASSLNPGTGLSGYTF
CDR3 DNA: TGCGCCAGCAGCTTAAACCCTGGGACAGGGCTGTCGGGCTACACCTTC
J gene: TRBJ1-2
D gene: TRBD1
V gene: TRBV5-1
clone size: .

CDR3 protein: CASSLGVPGRDTQYF
CDR3 DNA: TGTGCCAGCAGCCTCGGGGTCCCGGGGAGGGATACGCAGTATTTT
J gene: TRBJ2-3
D gene: .
V gene: TRBV4-2
clone size: .

CDR3 protein: CASSLAQYYEQYF
CDR3 DNA: TGTGCCAGCAGTTTAGCGCAGTACTACGAGCAGTACTTC
J gene: TRBJ2-7
D gene: .
V gene: TRBV28
clone size: few

CDR3 protein: CASSLGQDSPLHF
CDR3 DNA: TGTGCCAGCAGTTTAGGGCAGGATTCACCCCTCCACTTT
J gene: TRBJ1-6
D gene: .
V gene: TRBV12-3/TRBV12-4
clone size: many

CDR3 protein: CASSQMTGDYGYTF
CDR3 DNA: TGTGCCAGCAGCCAAATGACAGGGGACTATGGCTACACCTTC
J gene: TRBJ1-2
D gene: TRBD1
V gene: TRBV3-1
clone size: .

CDR3 protein: CASSRDYNSPLHF
CDR3 DNA: TGTGCCAGCAGCCGGGATTATAATTCACCCCTCCACTTT
J gene: TRBJ1-6
D gene: .
V gene: TRBV9
clone size: few

CDR3 protein: CASSAAGTANQPQHF
CDR3 DNA: TGTGCCAGCAGCGCTGCCGGGACAGCCAATCAGCCCCAGCATTTT
J gene: TRBJ1-5
D gene: TRBD1
V gene: TRBV28
clone size: few

CDR3 protein: CASSREQGPRYF
CDR3 DNA: TGTGCCAGCAGTAGGGAACAGGGCCCGCGGTACTTC
J gene: TRBJ2-7
D gene: .
V gene: TRBV7-2
clone size: many

CDR3 protein: CASSHTRTGRAGANVLTF
CDR3 DNA: TGTGCCAGCTCACATACCAGGACAGGGCGGGCTGGGGCCAACGTCCTGACTTTC
J gene: TRBJ2-6
D gene: TRBD1
V gene: TRBV18
clone size: .

CDR3 protein: CASSTFETGSGGMNEQFF
CDR3 DNA: TGTGCCAGCTCAACCTTCGAGACGGGGTCAGGCGGGATGAATGAGCAGTTCTTC
J gene: TRBJ2-1
D gene: .
V gene: TRBV18
clone size: few

CDR3 protein: CASSLARRETQYF
CDR3 DNA: TGTGCCAGCAGCTTAGCCAGGCGAGAGACCCAGTACTTC
J gene: TRBJ2-5
D gene: .
V gene: TRBV7-2
clone size: .

CDR3 protein: CASSVSHNSGNTIYF
CDR3 DNA: TGTGCCAGCAGCGTGTCGCACAACTCTGGAAACACCATATATTTT
J gene: TRBJ1-3
D gene: .
V gene: TRBV9
clone size: .

CDR3 protein: CASSLGLANTGELFF
CDR3 DNA: TGTGCCAGCAGCTTAGGACTAGCGAACACCGGGGAGCTGTTTTTT
J gene: TRBJ2-2
D gene: .
V gene: TRBV7-2
clone size: few

CDR3 protein: CASSVGDRAPEKLFF
CDR3 DNA: TGTGCCAGCAGCGTAGGCGACAGAGCCCCTGAAAAACTGTTTTTT
J gene: TRBJ1-4
D gene: .
V gene: TRBV9
clone size: many

CDR3 protein: CASSLETAAYEQYF
CDR3 DNA: TGTGCCAGCAGCTTGGAAACAGCTGCCTACGAGCAGTACTTC
J gene: TRBJ2-7
D gene: .
V gene: TRBV5-4
clone size: .

CDR3 protein: CAIRGQGDAYNSPLHF
CDR3 DNA: TGTGCCATCAGGGGACAGGGGGACGCCTATAATTCACCCCTCCACTTT
J gene: TRBJ1-6
D gene: TRBD1
V gene: TRBV10-3
clone size: .

CDR3 protein: CSVIFQGDSNQPQHF
CDR3 DNA: TGCAGCGTTATATTTCAGGGTGATTCGAATCAGCCCCAGCATTTT
J gene: TRBJ1-5
D gene: .
V gene: TRBV29-1
clone size: .

CDR3 protein: CSARDLRSSTGELFF
CDR3 DNA: TGCAGTGCTAGAGATTTGCGGAGTAGCACCGGGGAGCTGTTTTTT
J gene: TRBJ2-2
D gene: .
V gene: TRBV20-1
clone size: .

CDR3 protein: CSARGQRNTEAFF
CDR3 DNA: TGCAGTGCGAGAGGACAGAGGAACACTGAAGCTTTCTTT
J gene: TRBJ1-1
D gene: .
V gene: TRBV20-1
clone size: .

CDR3 protein: CASSFKGGGAGANVLTF
CDR3 DNA: TGTGCCAGCAGCTTCAAGGGGGGGGGTGCTGGGGCCAACGTCCTGACTTTC
J gene: TRBJ2-6
D gene: .
V gene: TRBV7-2
clone size: .

CDR3 protein: CASSLVLAGGAADTQHF
CDR3 DNA: TGTGCCAGCAGCTTAGTGCTAGCGGGAGGGGCCGCAGATACGCAGCATTTT
J gene: TRBJ1-5
D gene: .
V gene: TRBV7-2
clone size: .

CDR3 protein: CSAGRANTEAFF
CDR3 DNA: TGCAGCGCCGGACGGGCGAACACTGAAGCTTTCTTT
J gene: TRBJ1-1
D gene: .
V gene: TRBV29-1
clone size: .

CDR3 protein: CASNEGAHSPLHF
CDR3 DNA: TGTGCCAGCAACGAAGGGGCGCATTCACCCCTCCACTTT
J gene: TRBJ1-6
D gene: .
V gene: TRBV28
clone size: .

CDR3 protein: CSVHDRVTEAFF
CDR3 DNA: TGCAGCGTCCACGACAGGGTCACTGAAGCTTTCTTT
J gene: TRBJ1-1
D gene: TRBD1
V gene: TRBV29-1
clone size: few

CDR3 protein: CASSEDTKASYEQYF
CDR3 DNA: TGTGCCAGCAGTGAGGATACGAAGGCTTCCTACGAGCAGTACTTC
J gene: TRBJ2-7
D gene: .
V gene: TRBV28
clone size: .

CDR3 protein: CAISDPQGLGNEQYF
CDR3 DNA: TGTGCCATCAGTGATCCTCAGGGGTTAGGGAACGAGCAGTACTTC
J gene: TRBJ2-7
D gene: .
V gene: TRBV10-3
clone size: .

CDR3 protein: CASSQDGEGGVEKLFF
CDR3 DNA: TGTGCCAGCAGCCAAGATGGGGAGGGAGGAGTGGAAAAACTGTTTTTT
J gene: TRBJ1-4
D gene: .
V gene: TRBV4-2
clone size: few

CDR3 protein: CASSLETGGPFYEQYF
CDR3 DNA: TGCGCCAGCAGCTTGGAAACAGGGGGGCCCTTTTACGAGCAGTACTTC
J gene: TRBJ2-7
D gene: TRBD1
V gene: TRBV5-1
clone size: .

CDR3 protein: CAISERGQGFNNEQFF
CDR3 DNA: TGTGCCATCAGTGAGAGGGGTCAGGGCTTCAACAATGAGCAGTTCTTC
J gene: TRBJ2-1
D gene: .
V gene: TRBV10-3
clone size: .

CDR3 protein: CASSARERTGDTEAFF
CDR3 DNA: TGTGCCAGCTCAGCCCGCGAGCGAACAGGGGACACTGAAGCTTTCTTT
J gene: TRBJ1-1
D gene: TRBD1
V gene: TRBV18
clone size: .

CDR3 protein: CASSLRANTEAFF
CDR3 DNA: TGTGCCAGCAGCTTGAGGGCGAACACTGAGGCTTTCTTT
J gene: TRBJ1-1
D gene: .
V gene: TRBV11-2
clone size: .

CDR3 protein: CASRVTGVGANVLTF
CDR3 DNA: TGTGCCAGCAGAGTTACGGGGGTTGGGGCCAACGTCCTGACTTTC
J gene: TRBJ2-6
D gene: .
V gene: TRBV6-2/TRBV6-3
clone size: .

CDR3 protein: CASRLTGSGYNEQFF
CDR3 DNA: TGTGCCAGCAGACTGACAGGTAGTGGTTACAATGAGCAGTTCTTC
J gene: TRBJ2-1
D gene: .
V gene: TRBV2
clone size: .

CDR3 protein: CASSPVGRVGSGANVLTF
CDR3 DNA: TGTGCCAGCTCACCAGTGGGCAGGGTTGGCTCTGGGGCCAACGTCCTGACTTTC
J gene: TRBJ2-6
D gene: .
V gene: TRBV18
clone size: .

CDR3 protein: CASSGLLAGAFYF
CDR3 DNA: TGTGCCAGCAGTGGATTACTAGCGGGCGCCTTTTATTTT
J gene: TRBJ2-3
D gene: TRBD2
V gene: TRBV2
clone size: few

CDR3 protein: CASSLGGQPTEAFF
CDR3 DNA: TGCGCCAGCAGCTTGGGGGGACAGCCCACTGAAGCTTTCTTT
J gene: TRBJ1-1
D gene: TRBD1
V gene: TRBV5-1
clone size: few

CDR3 protein: CASSGGGAADQPQHF
CDR3 DNA: TGTGCCAGCAGTGGGGGGGGGGCTGCGGATCAGCCCCAGCATTTT
J gene: TRBJ1-5
D gene: .
V gene: TRBV12-3/TRBV12-4
clone size: .

CDR3 protein: CASSATRPQETQYF
CDR3 DNA: TGTGCCAGCAGTGCCACCCGGCCTCAAGAGACCCAGTACTTC
J gene: TRBJ2-5
D gene: .
V gene: TRBV28
clone size: .

CDR3 protein: CASSPIQGEAFF
CDR3 DNA: TGTGCCAGCTCACCCATACAGGGAGAAGCTTTCTTT
J gene: TRBJ1-1
D gene: .
V gene: TRBV18
clone size: .